A single sample gave rise to the 14 T cell receptor beta chains below, sequenced in a study of vaccination and CD4 T cells after COVID-19 (dated by TCRdb to about 2022). These receptors have no identified antigens. The treatment or condition label, as the study defines it: approximately nine-day PBMC culture with coronavirus spike peptide pools or control peptides (ViraFEST assay). Libraries were prepared through PCR. Sequencing relied on an Illumina iSeq 100. TCR sequencing of DNA from cultured CD4+ T cells used the Oncomine TCR Beta short-read assay at the Johns Hopkins FTIC core. TCRdb redid the processing of the public reads, applying fastp at Q25 and MiXCR, and retained in-frame beta chains. Rows matching on CDR3 protein sequence are summarized as one entry with the most common DNA and genes. This sample is represented by about 1,600 distinct CDR3 sequences; 60% to 75% of them were singletons. The ten most abundant clones make up 35% to 55% of the sample.

Sequenced material: CD4+ T cells from blood, cultured in vitro, taken after SARS-CoV-2 vaccination. The receptors here all came from a human donor who had recovered from COVID-19.

The V and J genes are TRBV10-3 and TRBJ1-5; 9 nucleotides agree with TRBD1. The V and J ends lost 0 bases and 5 bases, in that order; junction bases with no gene match: 5. Per the germline V gene, CDR1 is ENHRY and CDR2 is SYGVKD. CDR3 length: 16 residues. CDR3 sequence: CAISESTGGGDQPQHF. As DNA, the CDR3 is TGTGCCATCAGTGAGTCTACAGGGGGCGGCGATCAGCCCCAGCATTTT.

The chain combines TRBV11-3 with TRBJ2-5; D is undetermined. The CDR3 length is 13 residues. Trimming took off 9 bases at V and 1 base at J, with 12 bases between the two ends. From germline, CDR1 is SGHNT and CDR2 YENEEA. The CDR3 loop reads CASSPASQETQYF. Here the CDR3 DNA reads TGTGCCAGTAGCCCGGCCTCCCAAGAGACCCAGTACTTC.

The V call is TRBV7-2, the J call TRBJ2-3; 7 nucleotides match TRBD1. CDR1 SGHTA and CDR2 FQGNSA come from the germline V gene. J gave up 2 bases and V 4 bases, and 9 bases lay outside the gene matches. The CDR3 totals 16 residues. CDR3 residues: CASSSGQHLLTDTQYF. The CDR3 coding sequence is TGTGCCAGCAGCTCGGGACAGCATCTTCTCACAGATACGCAGTATTTT. Full variable domain (rest looked up from reference TRBV7-2 and TRBJ2-3): GAGVSQSPSNKVTEKGKDVELRCDPISGHTALYWYRQSLGQGLEFLIYFQGNSAPDKSGLPSDRFSAERTGGSVSTLTIQRTQQEDSAVYLCASSSGQHLLTDTQYFGPGTRLTVL.

The J gene is TRBJ2-7, the V gene TRBV10-3; 7 bases line up with TRBD1. Trimming removed 8 bases from V and 4 bases from J; junction bases left unmatched: 8. Germline CDR1 and CDR2: ENHRY and SYGVKD. The CDR3 is 13 amino acids. The CDR3 region is CAIGWDSSYEQYF. The CDR3 DNA is TGTGCCATCGGGTGGGACAGTTCTTACGAGCAGTACTTC.

The chain combines TRBV20-1 with TRBJ2-7, with D perhaps matching TRBD1 (6 bases). Germline assignment: CDR1 DFQATT and CDR2 SNEGSKA (reference sequence). This CDR3 has 13 residues. Trimming removed 6 bases at V and 0 bases at J, with 12 bases between. For the CDR3, the DNA is TGCAGTGCCAACCGGGACAACTCCTACGAGCAGTACTTC. Translated: CSANRDNSYEQYF.

The chain has TRBV19 and TRBJ2-1; D may be TRBD2 (5 bases). The V end was cut by 5 bases, the J end by 10 bases, with 15 bases between. This CDR3 comprises 13 residues. Germline values: CDR1 LNHDA, CDR2 SQIVND (reference sequence). CDR3 in amino acids: CASSPQDSLEQFF. The CDR3 nucleotides are TGTGCCAGTAGTCCCCAGGACTCCCTCGAGCAGTTCTTC.

This chain connects TRBV27 to TRBJ2-7; 8 bases are a match to TRBD2. Germline V CDR1 and CDR2: MNHEY, SMNVEV (reference sequence). With 6 bases clipped from V and 0 bases from J, the junction kept 7 bases outside the gene matches. CDR3 length: 15 residues. The CDR3 is CASSTKRGSSYEQYF. CDR3 in DNA: TGTGCCAGCAGCACGAAGCGGGGGAGCTCCTACGAGCAGTACTTC.

The chain carries TRBV28 and TRBJ1-5; weak D call: TRBD1 (6 bases). Trimming shortened V by 6 bases and J by 1 base, and 19 bases separated the two germline ends. The length of the CDR3 is 17 residues. Germline assignment: CDR1 MDHEN and CDR2 SYDVKM. Here the CDR3 reads CASRPPNRVRSNQPQHF. Written as DNA, the CDR3 is TGTGCCAGCAGACCCCCGAACAGGGTACGGAGCAATCAGCCCCAGCATTTT. The whole variable domain, filled in from reference TRBV28 and TRBJ1-5, reads DVKVTQSSRYLVKRTGEKVFLECVQDMDHENMFWYRQDPGLGLRLIYFSYDVKMKEKGDIPEGYSVSREKKERFSLILESASTNQTSMYLCASRPPNRVRSNQPQHFGDGTRLSIL.

J is TRBJ2-7 and V is TRBV5-4; 7 bases match TRBD2. CDR1 and CDR2 from the germline V gene are SGHNT and YYREEE (reference sequence). The CDR3 sequence is 16 residues long. V lost 1 base and J lost 0; bases outside the gene matches: 7. The CDR3 DNA follows: TGTGCCAGCAGCTTGTCATTGGGGGGGGTCTCCTACGAGCAGTACTTC. Amino acid sequence: CASSLSLGGVSYEQYF.

By sample share, this clonotype is hyperexpanded. The chain is built from TRBV20-1 and TRBJ1-1; D is possibly TRBD1 (5 bases). The CDR3 contains 13 residues. In germline, CDR1 is DFQATT, CDR2 SNEGSKA (reference sequence). The V and J ends lost 7 bases and 3 bases respectively, with 15 bases between them. The DNA of the CDR3 is TGCAGTGTCAGAAGGGGAGGGGACACTGAAGCTTTCTTT. Amino acids: CSVRRGGDTEAFF.

The chain employs TRBV20-1 and TRBJ2-4, with a weak D call TRBD1 (5 bases). Germline V gene sequence: CDR1 DFQATT, CDR2 SNEGSKA (reference sequence). The CDR3 is 11 residues long. V dropped 3 bases and J dropped 7 bases, with 7 bases sitting between them. The CDR3, as DNA: TGCAGTGCTAGCCCAGGGAACATTCAGTACTTC. It specifies CSASPGNIQYF.

V usage is TRBV7-2 and J usage is TRBJ1-1; perhaps TRBD1 as D (5 bases). Germline CDR1 reads SGHTA; CDR2 reads FQGNSA. Deletions cut 1 base from V and 5 bases from J, with 8 bases between. The CDR3 covers 13 residues. The chain's CDR3 is CASSLDGGTEAFF. The CDR3 DNA reads TGTGCCAGCAGCTTAGACGGGGGGACTGAAGCTTTCTTT.

V is TRBV6-1 and J is TRBJ1-5; possible D gene TRBD1, 5 bases. This CDR3 region has 13 residues. From germline, CDR1 is MNHNS and CDR2 SASEGT. The V end lost 5 bases, the J end lost 4 bases, and 9 bases lay between the germline ends. The CDR3 nucleotides read TGTGCCAGCAGTACACAGGTAAATCAGCCCCAGCATTTT. Translation: CASSTQVNQPQHF.

V and J are TRBV7-2 and TRBJ2-5; D gene uncertain. The CDR3 spans 16 residues. From germline, CDR1 is SGHTA and CDR2 FQGNSA. Trimming pared 1 base from V and 9 bases from J, leaving 21 bases between. The CDR3 protein is CASSLGSQAFGRAQYF. CDR3 sequence (DNA): TGTGCCAGCAGCTTAGGTTCACAAGCTTTTGGAAGAGCCCAGTACTTC.